A single sample is the source of the 30 T cell receptor beta chains below, sequenced in a study of blood T cell repertoires in COVID-19. Assay used: immunoSEQ multiplex PCR; TCRdb lists only in-frame clones, some missing. The top ten clones hold more than 1.4% of a sample with nearly 300,000 clones, roughly 83% of them seen once. Input material: peripheral blood. The receptors were gathered from a human donor with COVID-19, enrolled during active disease. The donor label of this sample is uncertain.

This chain joins TRBV28 and TRBJ1-5; D remains unclear. V shed 4 bases and J shed 5 bases, with 15 bases lying between them. The CDR3 has 15 amino acids. Germline loops: CDR1 MDHEN, CDR2 SYDVKM. In DNA form, the CDR3 reads TGTGCCAGCAGTTCCCCGGCGTCTGGGCATCAGCCCCAGCATTTT. Translating gives CASSSPASGHQPQHF.

The J gene is TRBJ2-5, the V gene TRBV6-5; a weak D match, TRBD2 (5 bases). The CDR3 is 16 residues long. With 2 bases removed from V and 1 base from J, the gap between germline ends came to 14 bases. Germline V lookup: CDR1 MNHEY, CDR2 SVGAGI. The CDR3 sequence is CASSYTATNPQETQYF. CDR3 DNA sequence: TGTGCCAGCAGTTACACCGCGACTAACCCCCAAGAGACCCAGTACTTC.

The rearrangement joins TRBV18 to TRBJ2-1, with 7 bases matching TRBD1. With V trimmed by 2 bases and J by 1 base, 8 bases remained unmatched. The germline gives CDR1 KGHSH, CDR2 LQKENI. The CDR3 extends over 17 amino acids. The DNA for the CDR3 is TGTGCCAGCTCACCAAGATCGACAGGGCGGTCCTACAATGAGCAGTTCTTC. It codes for CASSPRSTGRSYNEQFF.

The chain couples TRBV7-2 to TRBJ2-2, with TRBD2 matching over 7 bases. This CDR3 has 15 residues. V was pared by 4 bases and J by 6 bases, with 8 bases of the junction left unmatched. Germline CDR1 reads SGHTA; CDR2 reads FQGNSA. The CDR3 DNA sequence: TGTGCCAGCAGCTCTAGACTAGCCTACGCCGGGGAGCTGTTTTTT. Translating it yields CASSSRLAYAGELFF.

A remark on this clone: Sequence at one end of the junction differs from germline and may be a read error. This chain uses TRBV10-1 with TRBJ1-4, with 11 bases aligning to TRBD1. In germline, CDR1 is WNHNN, CDR2 SYGVQD (reference sequence). The CDR3 extends over 14 amino acids. DNA of the CDR3: TGCGCCAGCAGTGAGGGGACAGGGGGGCATCCACACCAATTT. Its protein product is CASSEGTGGHPHQF.

This clone appeared a few times. V usage is TRBV7-2 and J usage is TRBJ2-2, with TRBD2 matching 11 bases. The V segment lost 6 bases and the J segment 7 bases; nucleotides outside the gene matches: 7. CDR1 SGHTA and CDR2 FQGNSA come from the germline V gene. This CDR3 region has 15 residues. CDR3 nucleotide sequence: TGTGCCAGCAGGCTAGCGGGAGGAGGAAACGGGGAGCTGTTTTTT. Translating it yields CASRLAGGGNGELFF.

The rearrangement uses TRBV19 and TRBJ1-1; TRBD1 might be the D (5 bases). The germline V and J ends were trimmed by 5 bases and 3 bases, with 16 bases remaining between them. This CDR3 is 15 amino acids long. Germline V CDR1 and CDR2: LNHDA, SQIVND (reference sequence). This CDR3 reads CASSRRRVRHTEAFF. CDR3 nucleotides: TGTGCCAGTAGTCGGCGCAGGGTAAGGCACACTGAAGCTTTCTTT.

The genes are TRBV19 and TRBJ1-4; TRBD1 matches 9 bases. V was clipped by 8 bases and J by 8 bases; unmatched bases: 9. The CDR3 covers 14 residues. Germline CDR1 and CDR2: LNHDA and SQIVND (reference sequence). The CDR3 sequence is CASRRRQGDEKLFF. The CDR3 bases are TGTGCCAGTCGCCGCAGACAGGGGGACGAAAAACTGTTTTTT. Full variable domain (remainder filled in from reference TRBV19 and TRBJ1-4): DGGITQSPKYLFRKEGQNVTLSCEQNLNHDAMYWYRQDPGQGLRLIYYSQIVNDFQKGDIAEGYSVSREKKESFPLTVTSAQKNPTAFYLCASRRRQGDEKLFFGSGTQLSVL.

V is TRBV28 and J is TRBJ2-7; D uncertain. Germline CDR1 reads MDHEN; CDR2 reads SYDVKM. Trimming took 6 bases from V and 7 from J, leaving 13 bases between them. The CDR3 covers 12 residues. CDR3 coding DNA: TGTGCCAGCAGCCCCGGGTATAGGGAGCAGTACTTC. The encoded protein is CASSPGYREQYF.

This clone was detected only once. The J gene is TRBJ2-1, the V gene TRBV19, with a weak D call TRBD1 (6 bases). V shed 5 bases and J shed 1 base, with 9 bases lying between them. Germline loops: CDR1 LNHDA, CDR2 SQIVND (reference sequence). The CDR3 length is 14 residues. The CDR3 bases are TGTGCCAGTAGTGTCGACAGGTCCTACAATGAGCAGTTCTTC. Translating it yields CASSVDRSYNEQFF.

The J gene is TRBJ2-7, the V gene TRBV6-2 or TRBV6-3, with D unresolved. Germline CDR1 is MNHEY and CDR2 is SVGEGT. CDR3 size: 11 residues. V gave up 0 bases and J gave up 9 bases, with 6 bases separating them. The CDR3 protein is CASSYSIRQYF. The CDR3 nucleotides read TGTGCCAGCAGTTACTCGATTAGGCAGTACTTC.

V gene TRBV5-4 combines with J gene TRBJ1-1, with 7 bases aligning to TRBD1. Trimming removed 0 bases from V and 1 base from J; junction bases left unmatched: 6. The CDR3 has 16 amino acids. The V gene's germline CDR1 is SGHNT and CDR2 YYREEE (reference sequence). The CDR3 nucleotides are TGTGCCAGCAGCTTGGGTGGGGACAGCCAGAACACTGAAGCTTTCTTT. Protein sequence: CASSLGGDSQNTEAFF.

The rearrangement links TRBV5-1 to TRBJ1-1, with TRBD1 matching 8 bases. V gave up 4 bases and J gave up 4 bases; unmatched junction bases: 12. CDR1 is SGHRS, CDR2 YFSETQ, per germline. The CDR3 runs 16 residues. In DNA form, the CDR3 reads TGCGCCAGCAGCCCCTTGGCAGGGGGCCGAAGCACTGAAGCTTTCTTT. Its protein is CASSPLAGGRSTEAFF.

This clone was counted between two and nine times. The chain combines TRBV6-2 or TRBV6-3 with TRBJ2-3; possibly TRBD2 for D (6 bases). Germline V gene sequence: CDR1 MNHEY, CDR2 SVGEGT. This CDR3 is 14 amino acids long. V lost 2 bases to trimming and J lost 2 bases, with 8 bases between them. The CDR3 spells CASSYGGNTDTQYF. Here the CDR3 DNA reads TGTGCCAGCAGTTACGGCGGGAACACAGATACGCAGTATTTT.

The chain combines TRBV5-1 with TRBJ2-3, with TRBD2 identical over 9 bases. The V gene end was trimmed by 4 bases and the J gene end by 0 bases; junction bases not matched to a gene: 6. The germline gives CDR1 SGHRS, CDR2 YFSETQ. This CDR3 contains 16 residues. The DNA of the CDR3 is TGCGCCAGCAGCGTTAGCGGGAGAGCCAGCACAGATACGCAGTATTTT. This translates into CASSVSGRASTDTQYF.

The gene calls are TRBV11-3 and TRBJ2-1, with TRBD2 identical over 10 bases. The V gene end was trimmed by 5 bases and the J gene end by 10 bases; junction bases not matched to a gene: 11. This CDR3 is built from 15 residues. Germline V gene data show CDR1 as SGHNT and CDR2 as YENEEA. The CDR3 DNA follows: TGTGCCAGCAGCCAGGGCCCTAGCGGGAGCAACGAGCAGTTCTTC. As protein: CASSQGPSGSNEQFF.

This clone appeared a single time. The chain joins TRBV11-1 to TRBJ2-7; 8 bases agree with TRBD1. The V gene's germline CDR1 is SGHAT and CDR2 FQDESV (reference sequence). The trim removed 3 bases at V and 6 bases at J, leaving 10 bases unmatched. CDR3 size: 15 residues. This CDR3 is CASSLATGAGSEQYF. The CDR3 coding sequence is TGTGCCAGCAGCTTGGCGACAGGGGCCGGCAGCGAGCAGTACTTC.

This rearrangement joins TRBV11-2 to TRBJ2-3; D might be TRBD2 (5 bases). Germline values: CDR1 SGHAT, CDR2 FQNNGV. Trimming left V 5 bases short and J 0 bases short, with 15 bases between. This CDR3 contains 16 residues. The CDR3 DNA is TGTGCCAGCAGCCCCCTTATGGGAGTGAGCACAGATACGCAGTATTTT. Amino acids: CASSPLMGVSTDTQYF.

A few counts support this clone. J is TRBJ2-1 and V is TRBV6-2 or TRBV6-3; tentatively, D is TRBD1 (5 bases). The V gene lost 4 bases and the J gene lost 5 bases, with 15 bases spanning the gap. This CDR3 has 15 residues. Germline CDR1 reads MNHEY; CDR2 reads SVGEGT. The CDR3: CASSLLRQGHNEQFF. CDR3 in DNA: TGTGCCAGCAGTTTACTCAGGCAGGGCCACAATGAGCAGTTCTTC.

The chain employs TRBV11-2 and TRBJ1-2; D is unresolved. Trimming pared 5 bases from V and 5 bases from J, leaving 12 bases between. In germline, CDR1 is SGHAT, CDR2 FQNNGV. The CDR3 contains 13 residues. In DNA form, the CDR3 reads TGTGCCAGCAGCCTTCCGGTCTTATATGGCTACACCTTC. It is translated as CASSLPVLYGYTF. Based on the CDR3 plus reference TRBV11-2 and TRBJ1-2, the full variable domain is EAGVAQSPRYKIIEKRQSVAFWCNPISGHATLYWYQQILGQGPKLLIQFQNNGVVDDSQLPKDRFSAERLKGVDSTLKIQPAKLEDSAVYLCASSLPVLYGYTFGSGTRLTVV.

The chain joins TRBV28 to TRBJ1-2; TRBD1 might be the D (5 bases). CDR3 length: 14 residues. V gave up 2 bases and J gave up 7 bases, with 14 bases separating them. The germline CDR1 and CDR2 sequences are MDHEN and SYDVKM. DNA of the CDR3: TGTGCCAGCAGTTTAGCGACTCTAGGGGTTGGCTACACCTTC. Protein: CASSLATLGVGYTF.

The chain links TRBV10-3 to TRBJ2-7; D gene uncertain. The germline gives CDR1 ENHRY, CDR2 SYGVKD. Trimming stripped 7 bases from V and 2 bases from J, with 21 bases between. The CDR3 is made up of 16 amino acids. The DNA for the CDR3 is TGTGCCATCACTGATTGGGTCGGCGGCTCCACCTACGAGCAGTACTTC. It encodes CAITDWVGGSTYEQYF.

The CDR3 DNA sequence: TGTGCCAGCAGTGAAGCGGGGAGGAATGGGGAGCAGTACTTC. This codes for CASSEAGRNGEQYF. The rearrangement joins TRBV6-1 to TRBJ2-7, with TRBD2 as a possible D gene (6 bases). Germline V lookup: CDR1 MNHNS, CDR2 SASEGT. V was clipped by 0 bases and J by 7 bases, with 13 bases between them. CDR3 size: 14 residues.

The chain joins TRBV9 to TRBJ2-1; TRBD1 might be the D (5 bases). This CDR3 spans 11 amino acids. From germline, CDR1 is SGDLS and CDR2 YYNGEE. The V end lost 3 bases, the J end lost 8 bases, and 6 bases lay between the germline ends. The CDR3 coding sequence is TGTGCCAGCAGCGAGGGGTATGAGCAGTTCTTC. Amino acid sequence: CASSEGYEQFF. Variable domain in full (rest from reference TRBV9 and TRBJ2-1): DSGVTQTPKHLITATGQRVTLRCSPRSGDLSVYWYQQSLDQGLQFLIQYYNGEERAKGNILERFSAQQFPDLHSELNLSSLELGDSALYFCASSEGYEQFFGPGTRLTVL.

This clone was picked up a small number of times. This sequence joins TRBV6-5 and TRBJ2-1, with 7 bases aligning to TRBD2. Unmatched junction bases numbered 4, after V lost 0 bases and J lost 2 bases. The germline gives CDR1 MNHEY, CDR2 SVGAGI. This CDR3 contains 16 residues. This chain's CDR3 is CASSYSRREPYNEQFF. Written as DNA, the CDR3 is TGTGCCAGCAGTTACTCGAGGCGGGAGCCCTACAATGAGCAGTTCTTC.

The chain employs TRBV6-5 and TRBJ1-1, with 12 bases aligning to TRBD1. Per germline, CDR1 MNHEY and CDR2 SVGAGI. The CDR3 consists of 14 residues. After removal of 10 bases from V and 10 bases from J, the junction contained 13 bases not matched to a gene. CDR3 in DNA: TGTGCCACCAGGGATTCCGGGACAGGGGGCTTAGCTTTCTTT. This codes for CATRDSGTGGLAFF.

The rearrangement links TRBV20-1 to TRBJ1-1; a possible D gene is TRBD1 (5 bases). Germline CDR1 DFQATT, CDR2 SNEGSKA (reference sequence). V shed 3 bases and J shed 3 bases, with 20 bases lying between them. The CDR3 loop spans 16 amino acids. The DNA of the CDR3 is TGCAGTGCTAGTATGGGCGCAGGGAGGGAGGACACTGAAGCTTTCTTT. Translated, it gives CSASMGAGREDTEAFF.

This chain links TRBV6-1 with TRBJ2-3; TRBD2 matches at 8 bases. The V and J ends lost 1 base and 2 bases, in that order; junction bases with no gene match: 5. CDR3 size: 16 residues. Germline V gives CDR1 MNHNS, CDR2 SASEGT. The CDR3 here is CASSEVTSGFTDTQYF. CDR3 nucleotide sequence: TGTGCCAGCAGTGAAGTAACTAGCGGTTTCACAGATACGCAGTATTTT.

J is TRBJ1-1 and V is TRBV5-1; weak D call: TRBD1 (6 bases). V gave up 1 base and J gave up 2 bases, with 9 bases separating them. CDR1 and CDR2 (germline): SGHRS, YFSETQ. The CDR3 runs 14 residues. CDR3 DNA: TGCGCCAGCAGCTTGACAGGGAGAAACACTGAAGCTTTCTTT. Its translation is CASSLTGRNTEAFF.

This rearrangement joins TRBV27 to TRBJ2-1; D not certain. The germline V gene has CDR1 MNHEY and CDR2 SMNVEV (reference sequence). V was trimmed by 5 bases and J by 5 bases, leaving 13 bases between them. The CDR3 covers 14 residues. In DNA form, the CDR3 reads TGTGCCAGCAGTCCGCATTCGGTCGACAATGAGCAGTTCTTC. Residues: CASSPHSVDNEQFF.